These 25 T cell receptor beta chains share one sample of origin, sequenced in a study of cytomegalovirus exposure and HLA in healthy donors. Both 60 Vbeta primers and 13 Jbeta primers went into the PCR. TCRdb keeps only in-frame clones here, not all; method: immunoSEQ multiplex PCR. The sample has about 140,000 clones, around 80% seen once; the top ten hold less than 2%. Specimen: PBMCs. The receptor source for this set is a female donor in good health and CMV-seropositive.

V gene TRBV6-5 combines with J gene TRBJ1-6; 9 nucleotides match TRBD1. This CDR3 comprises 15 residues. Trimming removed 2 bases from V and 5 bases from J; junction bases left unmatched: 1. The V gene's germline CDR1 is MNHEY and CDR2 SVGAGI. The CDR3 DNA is TGTGCCAGCAGTTACGGGACAGGGCATAATTCACCCCTCCACTTT. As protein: CASSYGTGHNSPLHF.

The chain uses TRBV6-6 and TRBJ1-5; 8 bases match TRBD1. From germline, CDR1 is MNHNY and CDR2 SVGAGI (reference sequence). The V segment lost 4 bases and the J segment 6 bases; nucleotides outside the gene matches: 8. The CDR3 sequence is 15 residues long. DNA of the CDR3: TGTGCCAGCAGTTCTATCGACAGGGGTGGTCAGCCCCAGCATTTT. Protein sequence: CASSSIDRGGQPQHF.

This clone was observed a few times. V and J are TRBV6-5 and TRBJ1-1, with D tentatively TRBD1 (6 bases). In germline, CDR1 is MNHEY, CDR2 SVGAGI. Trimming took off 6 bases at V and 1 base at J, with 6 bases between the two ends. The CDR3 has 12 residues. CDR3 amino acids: CASRTGNTEAFF. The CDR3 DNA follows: TGTGCCAGCAGGACAGGGAACACTGAAGCTTTCTTT.

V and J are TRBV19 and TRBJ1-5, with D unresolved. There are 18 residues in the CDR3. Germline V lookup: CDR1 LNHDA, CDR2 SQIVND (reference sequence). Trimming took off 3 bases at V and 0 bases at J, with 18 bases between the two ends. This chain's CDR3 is CASSIPLVPQNSNQPQHF. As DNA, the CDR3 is TGTGCCAGTAGTATTCCCCTGGTCCCGCAGAATAGCAATCAGCCCCAGCATTTT.

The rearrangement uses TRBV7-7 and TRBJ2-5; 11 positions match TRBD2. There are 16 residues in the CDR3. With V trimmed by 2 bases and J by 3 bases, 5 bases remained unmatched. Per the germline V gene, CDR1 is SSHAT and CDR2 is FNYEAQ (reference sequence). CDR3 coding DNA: TGTGCCAGCAGCTTATATAGCGGGAGGGGGGAAGAGACCCAGTACTTC. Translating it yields CASSLYSGRGEETQYF.

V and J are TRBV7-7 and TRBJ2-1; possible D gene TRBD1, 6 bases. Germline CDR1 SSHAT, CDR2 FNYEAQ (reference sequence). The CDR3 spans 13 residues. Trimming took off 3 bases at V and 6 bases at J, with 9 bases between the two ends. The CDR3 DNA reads TGTGCCAGCAGCTTGGGGGACACCAATGAGCAGTTCTTC. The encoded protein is CASSLGDTNEQFF.

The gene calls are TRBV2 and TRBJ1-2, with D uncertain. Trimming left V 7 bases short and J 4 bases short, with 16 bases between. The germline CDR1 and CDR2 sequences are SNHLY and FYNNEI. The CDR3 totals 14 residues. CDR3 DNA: TGTGCCAGCACACAGCAGATAAACCGCTATGGCTACACCTTC. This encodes CASTQQINRYGYTF.

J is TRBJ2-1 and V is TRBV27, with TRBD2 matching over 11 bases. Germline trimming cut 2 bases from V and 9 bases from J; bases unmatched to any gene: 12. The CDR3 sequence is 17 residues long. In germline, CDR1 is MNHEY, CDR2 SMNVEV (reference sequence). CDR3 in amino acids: CASSLGPLAGEVGEQFF. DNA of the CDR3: TGTGCCAGCAGTTTAGGCCCACTAGCGGGAGAGGTGGGTGAGCAGTTCTTC.

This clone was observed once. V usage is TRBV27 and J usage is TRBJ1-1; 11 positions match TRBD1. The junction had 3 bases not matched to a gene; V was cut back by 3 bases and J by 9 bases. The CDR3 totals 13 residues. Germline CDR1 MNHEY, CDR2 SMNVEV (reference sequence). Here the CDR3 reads CASSLGQGVKAFF. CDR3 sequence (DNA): TGTGCCAGCAGTTTGGGACAGGGGGTGAAAGCTTTCTTT.

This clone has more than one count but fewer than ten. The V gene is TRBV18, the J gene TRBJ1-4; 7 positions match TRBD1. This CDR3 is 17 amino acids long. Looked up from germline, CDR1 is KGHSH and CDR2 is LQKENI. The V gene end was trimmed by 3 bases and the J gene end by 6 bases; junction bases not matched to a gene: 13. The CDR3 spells CASSPLRQGPVDEKLFF. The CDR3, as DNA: TGTGCCAGCTCACCCCTGAGACAGGGACCGGTTGATGAAAAACTGTTTTTT. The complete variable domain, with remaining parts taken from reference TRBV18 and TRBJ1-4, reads NAGVMQNPRHLVRRRGQEARLRCSPMKGHSHVYWYRQLPEEGLKFMVYLQKENIIDESGMPKERFSAEFPKEGPSILRIQQVVRGDSAAYFCASSPLRQGPVDEKLFFGSGTQLSVL.

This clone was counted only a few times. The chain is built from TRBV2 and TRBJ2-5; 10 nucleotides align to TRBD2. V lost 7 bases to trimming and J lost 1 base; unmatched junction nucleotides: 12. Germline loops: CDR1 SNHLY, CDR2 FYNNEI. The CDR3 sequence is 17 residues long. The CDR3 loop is CASTGSPSGGIQETQYF. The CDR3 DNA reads TGTGCCAGCACCGGGTCTCCTAGCGGGGGTATCCAAGAGACCCAGTACTTC.

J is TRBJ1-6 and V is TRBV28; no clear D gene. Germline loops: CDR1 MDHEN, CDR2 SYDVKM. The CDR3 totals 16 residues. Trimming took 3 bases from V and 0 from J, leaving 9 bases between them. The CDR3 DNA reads TGTGCCAGCAGTTTGCGAGGAAGCTCCTATAATTCACCCCTCCACTTT. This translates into CASSLRGSSYNSPLHF.

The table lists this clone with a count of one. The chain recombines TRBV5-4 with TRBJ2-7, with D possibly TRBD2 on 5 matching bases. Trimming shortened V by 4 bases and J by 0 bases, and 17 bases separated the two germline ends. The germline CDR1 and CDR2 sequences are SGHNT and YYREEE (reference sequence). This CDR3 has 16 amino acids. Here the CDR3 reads CASSRTGIVSSYEQYF. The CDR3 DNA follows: TGTGCCAGCAGCCGAACCGGGATTGTGAGCTCCTACGAGCAGTACTTC. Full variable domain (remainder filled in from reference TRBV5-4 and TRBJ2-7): ETGVTQSPTHLIKTRGQQVTLRCSSQSGHNTVSWYQQALGQGPQFIFQYYREEENGRGNFPPRFSGLQFPNYSSELNVNALELDDSALYLCASSRTGIVSSYEQYFGPGTRLTVT.

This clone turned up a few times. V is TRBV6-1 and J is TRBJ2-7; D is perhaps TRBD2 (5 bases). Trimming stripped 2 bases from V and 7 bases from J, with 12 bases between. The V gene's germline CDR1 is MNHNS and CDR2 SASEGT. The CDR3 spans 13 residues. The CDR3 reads CASSENTRGEQYF. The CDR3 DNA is TGTGCCAGCAGTGAAAATACAAGAGGGGAGCAGTACTTC.

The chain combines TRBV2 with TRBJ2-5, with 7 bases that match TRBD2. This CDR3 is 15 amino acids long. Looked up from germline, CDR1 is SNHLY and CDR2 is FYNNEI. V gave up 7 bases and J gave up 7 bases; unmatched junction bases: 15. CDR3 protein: CASTTRLADMGTQYF. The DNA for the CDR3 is TGTGCCAGCACCACCCGACTAGCCGATATGGGGACCCAGTACTTC.

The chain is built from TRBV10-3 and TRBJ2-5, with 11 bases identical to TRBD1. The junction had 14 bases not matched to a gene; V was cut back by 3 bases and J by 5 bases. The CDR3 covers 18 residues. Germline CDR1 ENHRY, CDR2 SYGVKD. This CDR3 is CAISDFSSPGQGAETQYF. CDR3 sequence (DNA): TGTGCCATCAGTGACTTCTCGAGTCCTGGACAGGGGGCGGAGACCCAGTACTTC.

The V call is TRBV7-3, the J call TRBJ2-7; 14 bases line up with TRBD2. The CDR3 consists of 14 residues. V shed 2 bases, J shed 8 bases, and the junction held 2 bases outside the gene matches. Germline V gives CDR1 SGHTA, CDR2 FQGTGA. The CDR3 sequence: CASSLGTSGSQQYF. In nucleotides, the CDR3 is TGTGCCAGCAGCTTAGGGACTAGCGGGAGTCAGCAGTACTTC.

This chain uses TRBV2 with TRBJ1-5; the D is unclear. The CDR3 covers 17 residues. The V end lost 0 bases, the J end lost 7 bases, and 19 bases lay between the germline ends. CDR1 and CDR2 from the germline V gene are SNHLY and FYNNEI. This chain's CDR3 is CASSEALSRGLGQPQHF. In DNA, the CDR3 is TGTGCCAGCAGTGAAGCGCTCTCTAGAGGGTTAGGGCAGCCCCAGCATTTT.

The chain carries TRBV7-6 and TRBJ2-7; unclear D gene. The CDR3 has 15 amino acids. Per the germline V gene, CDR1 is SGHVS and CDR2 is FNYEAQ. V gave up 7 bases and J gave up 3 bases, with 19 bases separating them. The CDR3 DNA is TGTGCCAGCACCCCCCAGGCAGGCCAATACTACGAGCAGTACTTC. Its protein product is CASTPQAGQYYEQYF.

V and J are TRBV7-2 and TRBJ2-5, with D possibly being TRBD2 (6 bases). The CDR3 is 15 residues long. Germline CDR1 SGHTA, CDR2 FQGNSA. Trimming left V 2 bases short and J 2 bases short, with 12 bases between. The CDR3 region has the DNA TGTGCCAGCAGCTTACTTCGGGCGGGGCAAGAGACCCAGTACTTC. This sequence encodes CASSLLRAGQETQYF.

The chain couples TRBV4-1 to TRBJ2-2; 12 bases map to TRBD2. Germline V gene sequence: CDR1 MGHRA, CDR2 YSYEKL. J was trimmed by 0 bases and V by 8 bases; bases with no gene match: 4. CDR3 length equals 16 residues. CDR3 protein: CASSRTSGTNTGELFF. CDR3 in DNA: TGCGCCAGCTCGAGGACTAGCGGGACGAACACCGGGGAGCTGTTTTTT.

Written as DNA, the CDR3 is TGTGCCAGCAGTCAGGACAGTAATTCACCCCTCCACTTT. Its translation: CASSQDSNSPLHF. The V call is TRBV6-1, the J call TRBJ1-6; maybe TRBD1 (6 bases). The CDR3 is made up of 13 amino acids. Deletions cut 5 bases from V and 6 bases from J, with 8 bases between. Looked up from germline, CDR1 is MNHNS and CDR2 is SASEGT.

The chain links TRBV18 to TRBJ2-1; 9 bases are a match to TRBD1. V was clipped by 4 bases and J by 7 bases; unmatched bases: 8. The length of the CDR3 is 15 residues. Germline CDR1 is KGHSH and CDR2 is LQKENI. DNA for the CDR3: TGTGCCAGCTCACAGGCGAGACAGGGGGAGAATGAGCAGTTCTTC. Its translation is CASSQARQGENEQFF.

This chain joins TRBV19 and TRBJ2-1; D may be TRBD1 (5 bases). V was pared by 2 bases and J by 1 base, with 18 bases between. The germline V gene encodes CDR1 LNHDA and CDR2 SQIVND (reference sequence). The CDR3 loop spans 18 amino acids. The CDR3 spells CASSISRAKRGSYNEQFF. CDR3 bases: TGTGCCAGTAGTATAAGCAGGGCTAAAAGGGGTTCCTACAATGAGCAGTTCTTC.

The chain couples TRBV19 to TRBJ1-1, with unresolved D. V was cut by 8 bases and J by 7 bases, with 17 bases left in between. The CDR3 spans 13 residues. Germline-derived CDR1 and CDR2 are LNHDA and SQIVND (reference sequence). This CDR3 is CASAPGADGEAFF. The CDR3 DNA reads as TGTGCCAGTGCCCCGGGAGCAGATGGTGAAGCTTTCTTT.